Listed below are T cell receptor beta chains from one sample, sequenced in a study of shared clonotypes between healthy human individuals. TCRdb keeps only in-frame clones here, not all; method: immunoSEQ multiplex PCR. In the table there are roughly 1 million clones, approximately 68% of which are singletons. Sequenced: memory CD4+ T cells sorted from blood. All receptors derive from a man between 18 and 35 years old in good health. Each CDR3 is given with its conserved first and last residue. A D gene is named only where the DNA matches it firmly. The size field is filled for only some rows; it gives once, few, many or a size class.

V: TRBV18
J: TRBJ2-7
size: NA
D: NA
CDR3: CASSPFAAATYEQYF
DNA: TGTGCCAGCTCACCCTTTGCGGCGGCGACCTACGAGCAGTACTTC

V: TRBV5-1
J: TRBJ2-2
size: NA
D: NA
CDR3: CASGPGRNTGELFF
DNA: TGCGCCAGCGGCCCCGGGAGGAACACCGGGGAGCTGTTTTTT

V: TRBV5-1
J: TRBJ1-2
size: NA
D: NA
CDR3: CASSRGASEGYTF
DNA: TGCGCCAGCAGCCGGGGGGCGTCGGAGGGCTACACCTTC

V: TRBV30
J: TRBJ1-4
size: NA
D: TRBD1
CDR3: CAWTRQGANEKLFF
DNA: TGTGCCTGGACCCGACAGGGGGCGAATGAAAAACTGTTTTTT

V: TRBV19
J: TRBJ1-2
size: once
D: NA
CDR3: CASAEAPYGYTF
DNA: TGTGCCAGTGCGGAGGCCCCCTATGGCTACACCTTC

V: TRBV29-1
J: TRBJ1-2
size: NA
D: TRBD1
CDR3: CSAPLSGQGAGYTF
DNA: TGCAGCGCTCCACTCTCGGGACAGGGGGCTGGCTACACCTTC

V: TRBV6-1
J: TRBJ2-1
size: NA
D: TRBD1
CDR3: CASTYTGTGAEQFF
DNA: TGTGCCAGTACTTATACCGGGACAGGGGCTGAGCAGTTCTTC

V: TRBV5-4
J: TRBJ2-1
size: NA
D: NA
CDR3: CASSSTSAGNEQFF
DNA: TGTGCCAGCAGCTCGACTAGTGCTGGTAATGAGCAGTTCTTC

V: TRBV29-1
J: TRBJ1-4
size: NA
D: NA
CDR3: CSVEGEGKATNEKLFF
DNA: TGCAGCGTTGAAGGGGAGGGAAAGGCAACTAATGAAAAACTGTTTTTT

V: TRBV5-8
J: TRBJ1-2
size: NA
D: TRBD1
CDR3: CASSDRQGSSFYGYTF
DNA: TGTGCCAGCTCCGACCGACAGGGCTCCTCGTTCTATGGCTACACCTTC

V: TRBV29-1
J: TRBJ2-5
size: NA
D: NA
CDR3: CSGAQGGGPQETQYF
DNA: TGCAGCGGTGCACAAGGTGGGGGTCCCCAAGAGACCCAGTACTTC

V: TRBV18
J: TRBJ1-1
size: NA
D: NA
CDR3: CASSQGQETEAFF
DNA: TGTGCCAGCTCACAGGGGCAGGAAACTGAAGCTTTCTTT

V: TRBV27
J: TRBJ1-1
size: once
D: NA
CDR3: CASSFGFRLNTEAFF
DNA: TGTGCCAGCAGTTTCGGGTTCCGCCTGAACACTGAAGCTTTCTTT

V: TRBV21-1
J: TRBJ2-7
size: many
D: NA
CDR3: CASSPPWTGGYEQYF
DNA: TGTGCCAGCAGCCCGCCTTGGACAGGGGGCTACGAGCAGTACTTC

V: TRBV28
J: TRBJ2-4
size: NA
D: TRBD2
CDR3: CASSFSYGLFSGEAKNIQYF
DNA: TGTGCCAGCAGTTTCTCATACGGCCTTTTTAGCGGGGAGGCCAAAAACATTCAGTACTTC

V: TRBV6-5
J: TRBJ1-2
size: NA
D: NA
CDR3: CASSYSSRGVYGYTF
DNA: TGTGCCAGCAGTTACTCAAGCAGGGGCGTCTATGGCTACACCTTC

V: TRBV27
J: TRBJ2-7
size: NA
D: NA
CDR3: CASRFQFSYEQYF
DNA: TGTGCCAGCAGATTCCAATTCTCCTACGAGCAGTACTTC

V: TRBV2
J: TRBJ2-7
size: NA
D: NA
CDR3: CASSEFFFQGSALYEQYF
DNA: TGTGCCAGCAGTGAATTCTTTTTCCAGGGTTCCGCCCTTTACGAGCAGTACTTC

V: TRBV10-3
J: TRBJ2-7
size: NA
D: NA
CDR3: CAISELTGRGNEQYF
DNA: TGTGCCATCAGTGAGTTAACAGGGAGGGGGAACGAGCAGTACTTC

V: TRBV30
J: TRBJ2-5
size: few
D: NA
CDR3: CALHMGGETQYF
DNA: TGTGCCTTACATATGGGGGGAGAGACCCAGTACTTC

V: TRBV19
J: TRBJ1-1
size: few
D: TRBD1
CDR3: CASSGVPGGAFTEAFF
DNA: TGTGCCAGTAGTGGGGTCCCAGGGGGCGCGTTCACTGAAGCTTTCTTT

V: TRBV7-9
J: TRBJ2-4
size: NA
D: NA
CDR3: CASSLGLGGTNIQYF
DNA: TGTGCCAGCAGCTTAGGACTAGGGGGGACAAACATTCAGTACTTC

V: TRBV5-1
J: TRBJ1-2
size: NA
D: NA
CDR3: CASSLTGPLGGYTF
DNA: TGCGCCAGCAGCTTGACAGGGCCCCTGGGAGGCTACACCTTC

V: TRBV29-1
J: TRBJ1-1
size: NA
D: NA
CDR3: CSADDRIQAFF
DNA: TGCAGCGCCGACGACCGGATTCAAGCTTTCTTT

V: TRBV5-1
J: TRBJ2-5
size: NA
D: TRBD2
CDR3: CASSLSGRSQETQYF
DNA: TGCGCCAGCAGCTTGAGCGGGAGGTCCCAAGAGACCCAGTACTTC

V: TRBV7-9
J: TRBJ2-1
size: NA
D: TRBD2
CDR3: CASERGNEQFF
DNA: TGTGCCAGCGAGCGGGGCAATGAGCAGTTCTTC

V: TRBV7-3
J: TRBJ2-3
size: NA
D: TRBD2
CDR3: CASSLGTSVSTDTQYF
DNA: TGTGCCAGCAGCCTGGGGACTAGCGTTAGCACAGATACGCAGTATTTT

V: TRBV20-1
J: TRBJ2-1
size: NA
D: NA
CDR3: CIFTGKEQFF
DNA: TGCATCTTTACCGGGAAAGAGCAGTTCTTC

V: TRBV19
J: TRBJ1-6
size: NA
D: TRBD1
CDR3: CASSIATGGRVNSPLHF
DNA: TGTGCCAGTAGTATAGCTACAGGGGGCAGGGTGAATTCACCCCTCCACTTT

V: TRBV6-1
J: TRBJ1-2
size: few
D: TRBD1
CDR3: CASIKGQANYGYTF
DNA: TGTGCCAGCATTAAAGGACAGGCAAACTATGGCTACACCTTC

V: TRBV6-6
J: TRBJ2-7
size: NA
D: TRBD2
CDR3: CASTLSGRGEQYF
DNA: TGTGCCAGCACACTTAGCGGGAGGGGCGAGCAGTACTTC

V: TRBV5-1
J: TRBJ1-1
size: NA
D: TRBD1
CDR3: CASSFTGGGTEAFF
DNA: TGCGCCAGCAGCTTTACAGGGGGCGGAACTGAAGCTTTCTTT

V: TRBV18
J: TRBJ1-2
size: once
D: TRBD1
CDR3: CASSKAGQANYGYTF
DNA: TGTGCCAGCTCGAAGGCGGGACAGGCTAACTATGGCTACACCTTC

V: TRBV2
J: TRBJ2-2
size: NA
D: TRBD2
CDR3: CASRISGSNTGELFF
DNA: TGTGCCAGCAGGATCAGCGGGAGTAACACCGGGGAGCTGTTTTTT

V: TRBV7-2
J: TRBJ1-5
size: NA
D: NA
CDR3: CASSLVQDQPQHF
DNA: TGTGCCAGCAGCTTAGTGCAGGATCAGCCCCAGCATTTT

V: TRBV9
J: TRBJ1-5
size: NA
D: TRBD1
CDR3: CASSVGTGHNQPQHF
DNA: TGTGCCAGCAGCGTAGGGACAGGCCACAATCAGCCCCAGCATTTT

V: TRBV29-1
J: TRBJ2-7
size: NA
D: NA
CDR3: CSAGRVGDEQYF
DNA: TGCAGCGCAGGAAGGGTCGGGGACGAGCAGTACTTC

V: TRBV6-1
J: TRBJ2-5
size: NA
D: TRBD1
CDR3: CASRDRGSETQYF
DNA: TGTGCCAGCAGGGACAGGGGAAGTGAGACCCAGTACTTC

V: TRBV29-1
J: TRBJ2-7
size: NA
D: NA
CDR3: CSVRSYSGSSLYEQYF
DNA: TGCAGCGTTCGCTCGTACAGTGGATCCTCCCTCTACGAGCAGTACTTC

V: TRBV28
J: TRBJ2-1
size: NA
D: TRBD1
CDR3: CASSLTGIRQGYEQFF
DNA: TGTGCCAGCAGTCTCACAGGAATTCGACAGGGGTATGAGCAGTTCTTC

V: TRBV25-1
J: TRBJ2-5
size: NA
D: NA
CDR3: CASSRTPQETQYF
DNA: TGTGCCAGCAGCCGGACCCCACAAGAGACCCAGTACTTC

V: TRBV5-6
J: TRBJ1-5
size: NA
D: TRBD1
CDR3: CASSAGDRGNQPQHF
DNA: TGTGCCAGCAGCGCGGGGGACAGGGGCAATCAGCCCCAGCATTTT

V: TRBV27
J: TRBJ1-5
size: NA
D: TRBD1
CDR3: CASSFQGAKQPQHF
DNA: TGTGCCAGCAGTTTCCAGGGGGCGAAACAGCCCCAGCATTTT

V: TRBV30
J: TRBJ2-7
size: NA
D: NA
CDR3: CAWSASDYEQYF
DNA: TGTGCCTGGAGTGCTTCAGACTACGAGCAGTACTTC

V: TRBV19
J: TRBJ2-7
size: NA
D: NA
CDR3: CASSIQGSYEQYF
DNA: TGTGCCAGTAGTATCCAGGGAAGCTACGAGCAGTACTTC

V: TRBV30
J: TRBJ1-1
size: NA
D: TRBD1
CDR3: CAWDEDRANEAFF
DNA: TGTGCCTGGGACGAAGACAGGGCCAATGAAGCTTTCTTT

V: TRBV2
J: TRBJ1-2
size: NA
D: NA
CDR3: CASSVLWTDNYGYTF
DNA: TGTGCCAGCAGTGTTCTGTGGACCGACAACTATGGCTACACCTTC

V: TRBV6-8
J: TRBJ2-7
size: many
D: TRBD2
CDR3: CASSRTSGTNEQYF
DNA: TGTGCCAGCAGTCGGACTAGCGGGACGAACGAGCAGTACTTC

V: TRBV11-2
J: TRBJ2-5
size: many
D: TRBD1
CDR3: CASSLAGDRQETQYF
DNA: TGTGCCAGCAGCTTAGCTGGGGACAGACAAGAGACCCAGTACTTC

V: TRBV15
J: TRBJ1-4
size: NA
D: NA
CDR3: CATSRGGEGEKLFF
DNA: TGTGCCACCAGCAGAGGAGGGGAGGGTGAAAAACTGTTTTTT

V: TRBV19
J: TRBJ2-7
size: once
D: NA
CDR3: CASRGGHLYEQYF
DNA: TGTGCCAGTAGGGGGGGTCACCTGTACGAGCAGTACTTC

V: TRBV6-5
J: TRBJ2-7
size: NA
D: NA
CDR3: CASTEQLGTYEQYF
DNA: TGTGCCAGCACCGAACAACTAGGAACCTACGAGCAGTACTTC